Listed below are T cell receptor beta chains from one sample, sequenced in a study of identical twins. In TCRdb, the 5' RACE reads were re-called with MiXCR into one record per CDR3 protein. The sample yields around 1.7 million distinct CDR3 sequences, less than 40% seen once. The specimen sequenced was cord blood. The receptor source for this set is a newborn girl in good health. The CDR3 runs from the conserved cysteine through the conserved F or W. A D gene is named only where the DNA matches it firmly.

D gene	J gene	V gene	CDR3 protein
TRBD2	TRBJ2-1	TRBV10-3	CAIGLAGGEQFF
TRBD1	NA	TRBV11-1	CASSLPDRGRSNEQYF
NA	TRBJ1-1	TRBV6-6	CASTESGGAFF
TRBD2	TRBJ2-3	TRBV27	CASSKRDGTDTQYF
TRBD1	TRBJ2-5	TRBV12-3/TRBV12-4	CASSRDRDVRETQYF
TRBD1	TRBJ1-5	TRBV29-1	CSVEPQDRGNQPQHF
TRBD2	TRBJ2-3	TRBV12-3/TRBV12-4	CASSLGLGETDTQYF
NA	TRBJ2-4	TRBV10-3	CATSGDSKNIQYF
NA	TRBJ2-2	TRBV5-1	CASSSVLTGELFF
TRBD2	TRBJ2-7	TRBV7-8	CASSLTSGAYGQYF
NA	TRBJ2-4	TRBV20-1	CSAPWGLAKNIQYF
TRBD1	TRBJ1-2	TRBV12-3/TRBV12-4	CASSLRTGTNYGYTF
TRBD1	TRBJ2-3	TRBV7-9	CVSTTGGTDTQYF
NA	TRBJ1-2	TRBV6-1	CASSELGPYTF
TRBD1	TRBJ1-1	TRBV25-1	CASSGTGQEAFF
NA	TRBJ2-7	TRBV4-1	CASSQLYTGVSYEQYF
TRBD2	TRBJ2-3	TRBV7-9	CASSLTRTSGSLPSTDTQYF
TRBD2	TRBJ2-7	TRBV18	CASSPFTSGIHEQYF
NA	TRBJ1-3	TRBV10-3	CAISESTSGNTIYF
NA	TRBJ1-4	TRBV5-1	CASSLADSLRGDEKLFF